Each of the 30 T cell receptor beta chains below was sequenced from the same sample in a study of T-cell memory formation after mild COVID-19. Each CDR3 protein is one row after TCRdb ran MiXCR on the 5' RACE reads. Among 150,000 or so distinct CDR3 sequences, about 14% were seen once, and the ten largest hold around 14%. Sample: PBMCs or a T cell subset sorted from them (not recorded which). These receptors were obtained from an adult woman who had mild COVID-19 (a few samples of this study predate the infection). Cell type and time point are not known.

The gene calls are TRBV5-4 and TRBJ2-5, with D perhaps matching TRBD1 (6 bases). Germline V CDR1 and CDR2: SGHNT, YYREEE (reference sequence). V was clipped by 0 bases and J by 3 bases, with 12 bases between them. CDR3 length equals 15 residues. The CDR3 DNA sequence: TGTGCCAGCAGCTTGGCGCCAGACAGGAAAGAGACCCAGTACTTC. This encodes CASSLAPDRKETQYF.

The rearrangement links TRBV4-3 to TRBJ1-1, with TRBD1 matching over 7 bases. Unmatched junction bases numbered 7, after V lost 4 bases and J lost 5 bases. The CDR3 extends over 14 amino acids. Germline V gene lookup returns CDR1 LGHNA and CDR2 YSLEER. CDR3 protein: CASSPGRGRTEAFF. The CDR3 region has the DNA TGCGCCAGCAGCCCGGGCAGGGGGAGGACTGAAGCTTTCTTT.

This clonotype appeared a few times. The chain couples TRBV29-1 to TRBJ2-3, with 11 bases matching TRBD2. CDR3 size: 16 residues. The germline CDR1 and CDR2 sequences are SQVTM and ANQGSEA. V shed 3 bases and J 2 bases; nucleotides not matched to a gene: 7. CDR3 sequence (DNA): TGCAGCGTTGATCATGGGACTAGCGGTGACACAGATACGCAGTATTTT. Its translation: CSVDHGTSGDTDTQYF.

The chain recombines TRBV24-1 with TRBJ2-3, with D possibly matching TRBD2 (6 bases). Germline CDR1 is KGHDR and CDR2 is SFDVKD. V shed 8 bases and J shed 6 bases, with 14 bases lying between them. This CDR3 contains 13 residues. CDR3 sequence: CATTQEGCDTQYF. CDR3 coding DNA: TGTGCCACCACCCAGGAGGGGTGTGATACGCAGTATTTT.

V gene TRBV9 combines with J gene TRBJ1-4; D gene uncertain. V was trimmed by 3 bases and J by 3 bases, leaving 15 bases between them. CDR3 size: 16 residues. Germline CDR1 is SGDLS and CDR2 is YYNGEE. CDR3: CASSAHRTAANEKLFF. As DNA, the CDR3 is TGTGCCAGCAGCGCCCACCGGACGGCCGCTAATGAAAAACTGTTTTTT. Combining the CDR3 with reference TRBV9 and TRBJ1-4 gives the whole variable domain DSGVTQTPKHLITATGQRVTLRCSPRSGDLSVYWYQQSLDQGLQFLIQYYNGEERAKGNILERFSAQQFPDLHSELNLSSLELGDSALYFCASSAHRTAANEKLFFGSGTQLSVL.

The rearrangement uses TRBV5-6 and TRBJ1-2; a weak D match, TRBD1 (5 bases). V gave up 4 bases and J gave up 9 bases, with 19 bases separating them. The CDR3 is 14 residues long. Germline-derived CDR1 and CDR2 are SGHDT and YYEEEE. The CDR3 DNA reads as TGTGCCAGCAGCGTGGACGGCGGCGGGGCTCGCTACACCTTC. It yields the protein CASSVDGGGARYTF.

This clonotype has more than one count but fewer than ten. This chain links TRBV12-3 or TRBV12-4 with TRBJ2-1; unclear D gene. Trimming took off 1 base at V and 0 bases at J, with 7 bases between the two ends. There are 15 residues in the CDR3. Here the CDR3 DNA reads TGTGCCAGCAGTTTAGGCCCCGGCTCCTACAATGAGCAGTTCTTC. Encoded protein: CASSLGPGSYNEQFF.

This chain links TRBV24-1 with TRBJ2-7; D is undetermined. The CDR3 loop spans 13 amino acids. The V gene lost 4 bases and the J gene lost 6 bases, with 12 bases spanning the gap. Per germline, CDR1 KGHDR and CDR2 SFDVKD. CDR3 sequence: CATSDPGYGEQYF. The CDR3, as DNA: TGTGCCACCAGTGACCCCGGGTATGGCGAGCAGTACTTC.

The V and J genes are TRBV4-1 and TRBJ2-7; 7 bases map to TRBD1. The CDR3 has 17 amino acids. The trim removed 1 base at V and 0 bases at J, leaving 9 bases unmatched. The germline CDR1 and CDR2 sequences are MGHRA and YSYEKL. Written as DNA, the CDR3 is TGCGCCAGCAGCCAAGGTGAAGGGGGCCCGAGCTCCTACGAGCAGTACTTC. Its protein product is CASSQGEGGPSSYEQYF.

This sequence joins TRBV20-1 and TRBJ2-7; 7 bases fit TRBD1. The ends lost 1 base at V and 5 bases at J; junction bases unmatched: 17. The CDR3 extends over 17 amino acids. Germline CDR1 DFQATT, CDR2 SNEGSKA (reference sequence). The CDR3 sequence: CSARARYRGLMRDEQYF. CDR3 sequence (DNA): TGCAGTGCTAGAGCCCGCTACAGGGGTTTGATGCGGGACGAGCAGTACTTC.

This clonotype was recorded a few times. The chain joins TRBV13 to TRBJ2-5, with D unclear. The CDR3 has 12 amino acids. CDR1 and CDR2 from the germline V gene are PRHDT and FYEKMQ (reference sequence). V was shortened by 8 bases and J by 2 bases, with 9 bases between the two germline ends. CDR3 residues: CASGPLQETQYF. As DNA, the CDR3 is TGTGCCAGCGGGCCGCTGCAAGAGACCCAGTACTTC.

This clonotype appeared a few times. The chain is built from TRBV7-9 and TRBJ2-3; D is undetermined. The CDR3 covers 12 residues. From germline, CDR1 is SEHNR and CDR2 FQNEAQ (reference sequence). The ends were cut back, 8 bases at V and 3 bases at J, with 9 bases in the middle. DNA of the CDR3: TGTGCCAGCGCTAGACCAACAGATACGCAGTATTTT. Amino acids: CASARPTDTQYF.

J is TRBJ1-5 and V is TRBV5-6; 8 bases align to TRBD1. The V and J ends lost 4 bases and 7 bases, in that order; junction bases with no gene match: 7. Germline V gives CDR1 SGHDT, CDR2 YYEEEE. The CDR3 sequence is 14 residues long. The DNA for the CDR3 is TGTGCCAGCAGCCGGACAGGGAGGTTCCAGCCCCAGCATTTT. Protein: CASSRTGRFQPQHF.

This chain uses TRBV7-9 with TRBJ2-1; 9 nucleotides match TRBD1. J was trimmed by 14 bases and V by 5 bases; bases with no gene match: 16. Looked up from germline, CDR1 is SEHNR and CDR2 is FQNEAQ (reference sequence). The CDR3 runs 15 residues. The CDR3 region is CASSAGTGPLGVKFF. For the CDR3, the DNA is TGTGCCAGCAGCGCGGGGACAGGGCCGCTCGGGGTGAAGTTCTTC. The full variable domain, in which reference TRBV7-9 and TRBJ2-1 provide the parts outside the CDR3, is DTGVSQNPRHKITKRGQNVTFRCDPISEHNRLYWYRQTLGQGPEFLTYFQNEAQLEKSRLLSDRFSAERPKGSFSTLEIQRTEQGDSAMYLCASSAGTGPLGVKFFGPGTRLTVL.

The chain employs TRBV12-3 or TRBV12-4 and TRBJ1-5; D may be TRBD1 (5 bases). V was cut by 6 bases and J by 5 bases, with 14 bases left in between. The CDR3 has 14 amino acids. The CDR3 sequence: CASSGTAGDQPQHF. The CDR3 region has the DNA TGTGCCAGCAGCGGGACTGCTGGCGATCAGCCCCAGCATTTT.

In this sample, this clonotype turned up a few times. This chain links TRBV20-1 with TRBJ1-2, with 10 positions matching TRBD1. The CDR3 length is 12 residues. V was clipped by 3 bases and J by 8 bases; unmatched bases: 3. CDR1 and CDR2 (germline): DFQATT, SNEGSKA (reference sequence). This chain's CDR3 is CSARDRGIGYTF. The CDR3 DNA follows: TGCAGTGCTAGGGACAGGGGGATAGGCTACACCTTC.

This clonotype was counted a few times. Here the CDR3 reads CASSQEEEIGQFF. The DNA for the CDR3 is TGCGCCAGCAGCCAAGAAGAGGAGATTGGGCAGTTCTTC. The V gene is TRBV4-1, the J gene TRBJ2-1, with D hard to call. V lost 0 bases, J lost 12 bases, and 12 bases lay in between. CDR1 and CDR2 from the germline V gene are MGHRA and YSYEKL. CDR3 size: 13 residues.

The rearrangement uses TRBV9 and TRBJ2-7, with 8 bases that match TRBD2. The V segment lost 4 bases and the J segment 4 bases; nucleotides outside the gene matches: 10. CDR3 size: 15 residues. Germline lookup yields CDR1 SGDLS and CDR2 YYNGEE. The CDR3 sequence: CASSPGSGRGYEQYF. CDR3 nucleotide sequence: TGTGCCAGCAGCCCCGGCAGCGGGAGAGGGTACGAGCAGTACTTC.

This clonotype was counted only a few times. The chain carries TRBV12-3 or TRBV12-4 and TRBJ2-2, with 7 bases fitting TRBD1. J lost 0 bases, V lost 7 bases, and 5 bases had no gene match. The CDR3 covers 15 residues. This CDR3 is CASKDRAANTGELFF. The DNA for the CDR3 is TGTGCCAGCAAAGACAGGGCTGCGAACACCGGGGAGCTGTTTTTT.

A few counts support this clonotype. The chain joins TRBV5-4 to TRBJ2-5, with TRBD2 identical over 9 bases. The J segment lost 5 bases and the V segment lost 0 bases, leaving 11 bases of the junction unmatched. Per germline, CDR1 SGHNT and CDR2 YYREEE (reference sequence). The CDR3 length is 17 residues. Written as DNA, the CDR3 is TGTGCCAGCAGCTTGGAGCGGGGTAGCGGGGGCGCGGAGACCCAGTACTTC. Its protein product is CASSLERGSGGAETQYF. Full variable domain (missing parts from reference TRBV5-4 and TRBJ2-5): ETGVTQSPTHLIKTRGQQVTLRCSSQSGHNTVSWYQQALGQGPQFIFQYYREEENGRGNFPPRFSGLQFPNYSSELNVNALELDDSALYLCASSLERGSGGAETQYFGPGTRLLVL.

V and J are TRBV7-2 and TRBJ2-5; 8 positions match TRBD1. The germline CDR1 and CDR2 sequences are SGHTA and FQGNSA. Trimming cost V 3 bases and J 9 bases; bases outside gene matches: 18. The CDR3 is 17 amino acids. Here the CDR3 reads CASSLKIGTGEAGSQYF. CDR3 nucleotide sequence: TGTGCCAGCAGCTTGAAAATTGGGACAGGAGAGGCTGGGTCCCAGTACTTC. Full variable domain (rest looked up from reference TRBV7-2 and TRBJ2-5): GAGVSQSPSNKVTEKGKDVELRCDPISGHTALYWYRQSLGQGLEFLIYFQGNSAPDKSGLPSDRFSAERTGGSVSTLTIQRTQQEDSAVYLCASSLKIGTGEAGSQYFGPGTRLLVL.

This clonotype was seen only a few times. The chain recombines TRBV7-2 with TRBJ2-7; 9 bases line up with TRBD2. Germline V lookup: CDR1 SGHTA, CDR2 FQGNSA. The V and J ends lost 5 bases and 0 bases, in that order; junction bases with no gene match: 5. This CDR3 has 15 amino acids. CDR3 protein: CASSPTAGGSYEQYF. The CDR3 nucleotides are TGTGCCAGCAGCCCAACAGCGGGGGGCTCCTACGAGCAGTACTTC. Using reference TRBV7-2 and TRBJ2-7 for the parts outside the CDR3, the full variable domain is GAGVSQSPSNKVTEKGKDVELRCDPISGHTALYWYRQSLGQGLEFLIYFQGNSAPDKSGLPSDRFSAERTGGSVSTLTIQRTQQEDSAVYLCASSPTAGGSYEQYFGPGTRLTVT.

CDR3 residues: CASSLAGSANYGYTF. The CDR3 coding sequence is TGTGCCAGCAGCTTAGCCGGCAGCGCCAACTATGGCTACACCTTC. The chain is built from TRBV7-2 and TRBJ1-2; D is ambiguous. The CDR3 totals 15 residues. Trimming took 0 bases from V and 2 from J, leaving 10 bases between them. The germline CDR1 and CDR2 sequences are SGHTA and FQGNSA.

This clonotype was seen more than once but under ten times. The chain couples TRBV30 to TRBJ1-1; D perhaps matches TRBD1 (6 bases). V was pared by 3 bases and J by 4 bases, with 18 bases between. The CDR3 runs to 15 residues. Germline V gene lookup returns CDR1 GTSNPN and CDR2 SVGIG (reference sequence). CDR3 amino acids: CAWRIDRFISTEAFF. CDR3 in DNA: TGTGCCTGGAGAATCGACAGGTTCATATCCACTGAAGCTTTCTTT.

V is TRBV20-1 and J is TRBJ2-1; 9 bases fit TRBD2. From germline, CDR1 is DFQATT and CDR2 SNEGSKA (reference sequence). The CDR3 is 14 amino acids. The V segment lost 3 bases and the J segment 8 bases; nucleotides outside the gene matches: 8. CDR3 in amino acids: CSARLAGGPHEQFF. Written as DNA, the CDR3 is TGCAGTGCTAGGTTGGCGGGGGGGCCCCATGAGCAGTTCTTC.

The rearrangement joins TRBV10-3 to TRBJ1-1; D possibly corresponds to TRBD1 (5 bases). The CDR3 consists of 17 residues. The V end was cut by 4 bases, the J end by 5 bases, with 23 bases between. Germline lookup yields CDR1 ENHRY and CDR2 SYGVKD. Here the CDR3 DNA reads TGTGCCATCAGTGCACGGACATCTTCGGGTTCGGCGACTGAAGCTTTCTTT. This translates into CAISARTSSGSATEAFF.

This clonotype has only a few counts. The chain is built from TRBV3-1 and TRBJ2-5, with TRBD1 matching over 9 bases. In germline, CDR1 is LGHDT, CDR2 YNNKEL (reference sequence). The CDR3 is 15 amino acids. V lost 1 base to trimming and J lost 5 bases; unmatched junction nucleotides: 5. The CDR3 bases are TGTGCCAGCAGCCAAGGTTTCGGGACAGGGGAGACCCAGTACTTC. Translated, it gives CASSQGFGTGETQYF.

The chain couples TRBV11-1 to TRBJ2-3, with 8 bases matching TRBD2. The CDR3 covers 15 residues. Germline values: CDR1 SGHAT, CDR2 FQDESV (reference sequence). Trimming removed 5 bases from V and 5 bases from J; junction bases left unmatched: 9. The DNA of the CDR3 is TGTGCCAGCAGCCCCTCGGGCGCGGGGGGAGATACGCAGTATTTT. It encodes CASSPSGAGGDTQYF.

This clonotype has a handful of counts. The chain links TRBV11-3 to TRBJ1-2; D unresolved. The V end lost 2 bases, the J end lost 7 bases, and 14 bases lay between the germline ends. Germline-derived CDR1 and CDR2 are SGHNT and YENEEA. The CDR3 extends over 14 amino acids. The CDR3 nucleotides read TGTGCCAGCAGCTTATATGGGCATTTCACTGGCTACACCTTC. Protein: CASSLYGHFTGYTF.

V and J are TRBV9 and TRBJ1-1; no clear D. Between the trimmed V and J ends, which lost 4 bases and 1 base, there was a span of 8 bases. The germline V gene encodes CDR1 SGDLS and CDR2 YYNGEE. CDR3 length: 13 residues. The DNA of the CDR3 is TGTGCCAGCAGCCACTCCGCGAACACTGAAGCTTTCTTT. The encoded protein is CASSHSANTEAFF.